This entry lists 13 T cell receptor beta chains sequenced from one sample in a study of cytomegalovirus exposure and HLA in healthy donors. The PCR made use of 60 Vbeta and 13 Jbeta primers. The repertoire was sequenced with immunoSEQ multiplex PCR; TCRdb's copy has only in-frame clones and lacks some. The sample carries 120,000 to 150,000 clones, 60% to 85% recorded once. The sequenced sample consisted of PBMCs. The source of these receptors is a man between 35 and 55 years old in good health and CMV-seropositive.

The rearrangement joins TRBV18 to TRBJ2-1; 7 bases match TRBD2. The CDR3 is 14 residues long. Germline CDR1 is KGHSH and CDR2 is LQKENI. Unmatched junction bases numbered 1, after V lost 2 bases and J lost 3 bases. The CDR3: CASSPTSDYNEQFF. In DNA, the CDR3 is TGTGCCAGCTCACCAACTAGCGACTACAATGAGCAGTTCTTC.

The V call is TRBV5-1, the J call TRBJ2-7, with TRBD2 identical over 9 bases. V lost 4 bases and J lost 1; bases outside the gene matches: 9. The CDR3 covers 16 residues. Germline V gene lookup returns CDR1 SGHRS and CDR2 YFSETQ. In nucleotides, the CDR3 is TGCGCCAGCAGCAGCGGCGGGAGGGTTGGTTCCTACGAGCAGTACTTC. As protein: CASSSGGRVGSYEQYF.

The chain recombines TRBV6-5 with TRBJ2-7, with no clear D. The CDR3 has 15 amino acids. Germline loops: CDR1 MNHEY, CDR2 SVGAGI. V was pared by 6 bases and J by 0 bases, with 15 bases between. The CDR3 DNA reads TGTGCCAGCAGCCCGCCGGGTCGGAGCTCCTACGAGCAGTACTTC. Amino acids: CASSPPGRSSYEQYF.

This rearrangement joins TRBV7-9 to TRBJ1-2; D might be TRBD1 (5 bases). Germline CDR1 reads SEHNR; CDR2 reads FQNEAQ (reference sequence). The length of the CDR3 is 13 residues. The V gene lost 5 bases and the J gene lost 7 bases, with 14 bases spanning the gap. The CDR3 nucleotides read TGTGCCAGCAGCCGAGAGGCAGGGTCTGGCTACACCTTC. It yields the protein CASSREAGSGYTF.

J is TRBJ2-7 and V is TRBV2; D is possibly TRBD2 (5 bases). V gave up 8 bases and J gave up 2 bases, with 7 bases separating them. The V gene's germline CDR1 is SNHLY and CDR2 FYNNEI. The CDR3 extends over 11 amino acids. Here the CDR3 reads CASAGAYEQYF. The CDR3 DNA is TGTGCCAGCGCCGGGGCCTACGAGCAGTACTTC.

CDR3 in DNA: TGTGCCAGCAGCCAGATAAGGGGACAGGGGCTAAATGAGCAGTTCTTC. As protein: CASSQIRGQGLNEQFF. This chain links TRBV7-8 with TRBJ2-1; TRBD1 matches 10 bases. V shed 5 bases and J 7 bases; nucleotides not matched to a gene: 11. The CDR3 spans 16 residues. Germline V gene sequence: CDR1 SGHVS, CDR2 FQNEAQ.

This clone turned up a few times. CDR3 sequence reads: CASGTSGYEQYF. The CDR3 DNA sequence: TGTGCCAGCGGGACTAGCGGCTACGAGCAGTACTTC. V gene TRBV2 combines with J gene TRBJ2-7, with 11 bases lining up with TRBD2. Germline V gene data show CDR1 as SNHLY and CDR2 as FYNNEI. The CDR3 length is 12 residues. The junction had 0 bases not matched to a gene; V was cut back by 8 bases and J by 3 bases. Full variable domain (rest looked up from reference TRBV2 and TRBJ2-7): EPEVTQTPSHQVTQMGQEVILRCVPISNHLYFYWYRQILGQKVEFLVSFYNNEISEKSEIFDDQFSVERPDGSNFTLKIRSTKLEDSAMYFCASGTSGYEQYFGPGTRLTVT.

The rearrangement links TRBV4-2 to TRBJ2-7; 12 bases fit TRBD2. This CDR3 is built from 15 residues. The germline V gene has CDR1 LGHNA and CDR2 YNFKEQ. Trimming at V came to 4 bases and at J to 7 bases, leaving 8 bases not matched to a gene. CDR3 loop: CASSPRLAGEQEQYF. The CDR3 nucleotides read TGTGCCAGCAGCCCCCGACTAGCGGGAGAGCAAGAGCAGTACTTC.

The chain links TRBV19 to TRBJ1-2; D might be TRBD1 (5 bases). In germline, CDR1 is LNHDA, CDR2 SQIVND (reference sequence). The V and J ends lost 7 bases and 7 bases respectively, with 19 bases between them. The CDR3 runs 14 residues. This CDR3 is CASNPRGKYFGYTF. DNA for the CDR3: TGTGCCAGTAACCCCCGGGGGAAGTACTTTGGCTACACCTTC.

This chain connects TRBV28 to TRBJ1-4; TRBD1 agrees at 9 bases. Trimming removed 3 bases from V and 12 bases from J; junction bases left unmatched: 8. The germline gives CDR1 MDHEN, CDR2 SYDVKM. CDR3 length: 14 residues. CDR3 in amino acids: CASSLGQGGKELFF. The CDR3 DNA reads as TGTGCCAGCAGTTTGGGACAGGGTGGGAAAGAACTGTTTTTT.

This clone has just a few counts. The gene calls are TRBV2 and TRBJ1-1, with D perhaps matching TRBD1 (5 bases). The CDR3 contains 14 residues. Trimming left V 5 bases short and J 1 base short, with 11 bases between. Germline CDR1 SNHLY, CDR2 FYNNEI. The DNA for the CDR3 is TGTGCCAGCAGTCTGGGACTTGGGAACACTGAAGCTTTCTTT. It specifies CASSLGLGNTEAFF.

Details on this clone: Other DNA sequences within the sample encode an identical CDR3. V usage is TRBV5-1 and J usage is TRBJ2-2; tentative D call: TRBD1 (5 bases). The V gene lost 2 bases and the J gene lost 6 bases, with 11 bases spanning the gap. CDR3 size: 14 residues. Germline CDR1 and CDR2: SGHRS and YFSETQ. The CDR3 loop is CASSLGQGAGELFF. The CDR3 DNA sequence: TGCGCCAGCAGCTTAGGCCAGGGTGCCGGGGAGCTGTTTTTT.

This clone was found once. CDR3 loop: CASSDFEGTEAFF. CDR3 coding DNA: TGTGCCAGCAGTGACTTTGAGGGCACTGAAGCTTTCTTT. The chain carries TRBV6-4 and TRBJ1-1; D not resolved. The V and J ends lost 1 base and 4 bases respectively, with 7 bases between them. The germline V gene encodes CDR1 MRHNA and CDR2 SNTAGT. This CDR3 spans 13 amino acids.